The T cell receptor beta chain described here comes from a study of beta chain features in type 1 diabetes (dated by TCRdb to 2016 to 2018). As for the study more broadly: Patients and healthy donors did not differ in mean age, gender distribution, total cell number or subset yield. Naive and central memory subsets were obtained from all 30 or so donors, but regulatory and stem cell-like memory subsets were isolated from only 8 patients and 8 healthy donors. A total of approximately 100 million sorted cells were examined across all samples, and the number of cells per subset was strongly correlated with RNA yield. In the study, recently diagnosed type 1 diabetes patients and matched healthy donors were compared on the TCRB repertoires of their sorted circulating CD4+ T cell subsets. What the authors observed across the whole study: Type 1 diabetes patients showed a moderate but significant shortening of TCRB CDR3 length in all four CD4+ subsets. Shorter templates might be favored by PCR, yet because patient and control samples were amplified and corrected together, any such skew would affect both groups equally. The naive, central memory and regulatory TCRB repertoires appeared to resemble one another more closely among patients than among healthy donors. Because cDNA was sequenced instead of genomic DNA, activated cells with high expression could be over-represented, although the groups did not differ in activation or CD3 levels. At VDJ recombination sites, type 1 diabetes patients had fewer insertions and more deleted nucleotides, which implies abnormalities in thymic rearrangement. Because small numbers of individuals were included in the HLA sub-analyses, any influence of HLA type on TCRB rearrangement was left unresolved.

On this clone: Its recognized antigen is unknown. Base qualities are missing; no much larger clone stands one base away.

Inclusive of the bounding cysteine and phenylalanine, the CDR3 is 12 residues long. Only CDR3 DNA is held: 36 bases, read in frame from base 1. At the junction V is shortened by 5 bases and J by 5 bases, with 9 bases in between. The germline V gene (reference sequence) gives CDR1 as MNHNY and CDR2 as SVGAGI. A single peripheral blood draw of about 116 mL on average was collected from each donor into heparinised tubes. Naive, central memory, regulatory and stem cell-like memory CD4+ T cells were sorted on a BD FACSAria II using a panel including CD45RO, CCR7, CD25, CD127, CD95 and CD27. Every sorted population had a purity above 98%. PBMCs were separated immediately by Lymphoprep density gradient centrifugation and were stained directly, without being cultured. Samples were stained and sorted in pairs, with one healthy donor and one patient per experiment, so that batch effects were minimized. All of the isolated RNA was reverse transcribed with the High Capacity cDNA Reverse Transcription Kit, so expressed TCRB transcripts were sequenced. Deep immunoSEQ sequencing was applied to naive, central memory and regulatory T cell samples, giving an average of approximately 3.8 million total reads per sample. After sorted cells were lysed in RLT buffer, RNA was extracted with DNase-treated RNeasy Micro or Mini kits, with the choice depending on cell number. To prevent cross-contamination, every cell subset was processed on its own, while patient and healthy donor samples were processed together. The immunoSEQ multiplex PCR was used to amplify TCRB sequences from cDNA, yielding 87-bp fragments that span the CDR3 region. The amplicons were sequenced using the Illumina HiSeq platform. As for how the authors treated the data: PCR bias was computationally corrected using synthetic template baselines, reads within Hamming distance 2 were collapsed, and singletons that could not be merged were discarded. By aligning reads against IMGT, V, D and J genes, CDR3 length, and insertions or deletions at six rearrangement sites were assigned. Clonotype counts were normalized to sorted cell number within each subset before computing true diversity and Gini coefficients with the tcR R package. Repertoire sharing was quantified using the overlap coefficient calculated on TCRB nucleotide sequences. As a proxy for the pre-selection repertoire, out-of-frame TCRB sequences from naive cells were analyzed. The clones in this table, taken by TCRdb from immuneACCESS, are in-frame only. Not every clone is retained; where verified, under half of the shortfall comes from an unresolved V gene, and the cause of the rest is unknown. V, J and clone size are taken as reported in that table, and D and trimming were inferred from the DNA itself. Recorded for this sample are 400,000 or so clones; roughly 12% of them occurred a single time. 0.0085% to 0.012% of the sample comes from the top ten.

Material: naive CD4+ T cells from blood. The sample's cell subset or site label, in plain terms: true naive CD4+ T cells. The chain employs TRBV6-6 and TRBJ1-1, with TRBD1 tentatively as D gene (5 bases match). This TCR was sampled from a woman aged 18-29 years with type 1 diabetes. The DNA reads as follows: TGTGCCAGCAGTGCGGGGGGTACTGAAGCTTTCTTT. Translated, this is CASSAGGTEAFF.